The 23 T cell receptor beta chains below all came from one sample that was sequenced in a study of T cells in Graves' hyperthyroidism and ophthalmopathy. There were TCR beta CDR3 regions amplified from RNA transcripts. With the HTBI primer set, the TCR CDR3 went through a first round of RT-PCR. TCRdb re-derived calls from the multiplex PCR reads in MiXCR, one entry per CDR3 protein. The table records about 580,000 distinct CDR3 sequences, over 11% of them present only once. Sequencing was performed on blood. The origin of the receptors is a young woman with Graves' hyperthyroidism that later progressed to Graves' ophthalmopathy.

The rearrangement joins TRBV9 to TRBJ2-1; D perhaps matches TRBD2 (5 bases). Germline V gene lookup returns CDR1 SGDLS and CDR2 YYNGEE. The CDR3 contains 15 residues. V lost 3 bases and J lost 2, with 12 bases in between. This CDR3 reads CASSARDPPYNEQFF. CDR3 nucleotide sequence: TGTGCCAGCAGCGCCCGGGATCCGCCCTACAATGAGCAGTTCTTC. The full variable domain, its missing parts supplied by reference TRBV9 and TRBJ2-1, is DSGVTQTPKHLITATGQRVTLRCSPRSGDLSVYWYQQSLDQGLQFLIQYYNGEERAKGNILERFSAQQFPDLHSELNLSSLELGDSALYFCASSARDPPYNEQFFGPGTRLTVL.

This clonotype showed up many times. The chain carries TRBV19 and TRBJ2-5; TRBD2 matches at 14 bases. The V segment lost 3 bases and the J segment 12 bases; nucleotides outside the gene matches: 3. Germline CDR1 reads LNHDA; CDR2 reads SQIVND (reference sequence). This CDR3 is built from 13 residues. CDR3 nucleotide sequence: TGTGCCAGTAGTATGGGGACTAGCGGGAGTAAGTACTTC. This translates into CASSMGTSGSKYF.

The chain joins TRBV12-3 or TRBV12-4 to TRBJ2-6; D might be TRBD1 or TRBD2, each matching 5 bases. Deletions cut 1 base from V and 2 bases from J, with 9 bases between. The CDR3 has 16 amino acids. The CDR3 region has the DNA TGTGCCAGCAGTTTAGGAGGGGTCCCTGGGGCCAACGTCCTGACTTTC. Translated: CASSLGGVPGANVLTF.

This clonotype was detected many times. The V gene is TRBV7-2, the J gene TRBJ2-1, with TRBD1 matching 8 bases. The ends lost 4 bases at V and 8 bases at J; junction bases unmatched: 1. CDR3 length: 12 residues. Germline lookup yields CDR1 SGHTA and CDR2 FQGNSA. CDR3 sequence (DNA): TGTGCCAGCAGCTCAGGGGGCGATGAGCAGTTCTTC. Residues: CASSSGGDEQFF.

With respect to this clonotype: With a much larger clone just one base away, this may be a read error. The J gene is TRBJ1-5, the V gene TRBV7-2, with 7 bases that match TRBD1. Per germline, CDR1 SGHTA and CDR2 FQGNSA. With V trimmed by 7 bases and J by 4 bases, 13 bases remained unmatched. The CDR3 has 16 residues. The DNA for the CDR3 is TGTGCCAGCATCATAAGGGAGGGGGCGGCAAATCAGCCCCAGCATTTT. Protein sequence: CASIIREGAANQPQHF. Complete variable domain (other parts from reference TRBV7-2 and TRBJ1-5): GAGVSQSPSNKVTEKGKDVELRCDPISGHTALYWYRQSLGQGLEFLIYFQGNSAPDKSGLPSDRFSAERTGGSVSTLTIQRTQQEDSAVYLCASIIREGAANQPQHFGDGTRLSIL.

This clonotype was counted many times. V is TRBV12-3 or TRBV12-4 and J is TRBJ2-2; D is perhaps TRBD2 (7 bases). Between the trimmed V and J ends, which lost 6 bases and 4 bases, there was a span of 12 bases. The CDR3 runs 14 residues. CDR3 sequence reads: CASRHREGTGELFF. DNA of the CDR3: TGTGCCAGCAGGCACAGGGAGGGCACCGGGGAGCTGTTTTTT.

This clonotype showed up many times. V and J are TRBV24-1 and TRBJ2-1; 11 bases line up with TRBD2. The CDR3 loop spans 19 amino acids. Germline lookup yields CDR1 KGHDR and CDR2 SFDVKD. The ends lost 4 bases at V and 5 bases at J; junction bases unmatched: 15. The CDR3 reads CATSDTSLRLAGKDNEQFF. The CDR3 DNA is TGTGCCACCAGTGACACTTCCCTCCGACTAGCGGGAAAGGACAATGAGCAGTTCTTC.

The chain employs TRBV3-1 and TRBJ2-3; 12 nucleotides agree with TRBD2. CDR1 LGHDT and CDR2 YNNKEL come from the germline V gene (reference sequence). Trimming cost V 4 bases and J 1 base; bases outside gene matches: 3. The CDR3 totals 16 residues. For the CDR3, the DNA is TGTGCCAGCAGCCCATCTAGCGGGGGGGGCACAGATACGCAGTATTTT. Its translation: CASSPSSGGGTDTQYF.

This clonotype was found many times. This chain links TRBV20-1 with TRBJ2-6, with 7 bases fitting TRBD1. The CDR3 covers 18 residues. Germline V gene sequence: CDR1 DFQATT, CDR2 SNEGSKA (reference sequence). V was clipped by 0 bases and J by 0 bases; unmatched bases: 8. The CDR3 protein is CSARDGGQTISGANVLTF. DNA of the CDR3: TGCAGTGCTAGAGATGGGGGACAGACGATCTCTGGGGCCAACGTCCTGACTTTC.

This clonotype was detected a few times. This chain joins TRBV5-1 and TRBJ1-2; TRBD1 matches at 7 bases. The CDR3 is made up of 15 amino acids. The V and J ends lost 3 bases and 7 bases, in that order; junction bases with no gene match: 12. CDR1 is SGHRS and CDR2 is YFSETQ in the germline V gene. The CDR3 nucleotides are TGCGCCAGCAGCTCCCCAACCCGACAGGGTGGTGGCTACACCTTC. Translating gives CASSSPTRQGGGYTF.

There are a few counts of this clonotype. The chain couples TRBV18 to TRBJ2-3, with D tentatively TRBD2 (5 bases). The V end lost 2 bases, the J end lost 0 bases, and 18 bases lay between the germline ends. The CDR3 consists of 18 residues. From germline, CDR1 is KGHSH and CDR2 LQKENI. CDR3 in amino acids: CASSPRERAATSTDTQYF. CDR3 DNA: TGTGCCAGCTCACCAAGGGAGAGGGCGGCAACTAGCACAGATACGCAGTATTTT. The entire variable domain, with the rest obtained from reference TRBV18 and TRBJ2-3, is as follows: NAGVMQNPRHLVRRRGQEARLRCSPMKGHSHVYWYRQLPEEGLKFMVYLQKENIIDESGMPKERFSAEFPKEGPSILRIQQVVRGDSAAYFCASSPRERAATSTDTQYFGPGTRLTVL.

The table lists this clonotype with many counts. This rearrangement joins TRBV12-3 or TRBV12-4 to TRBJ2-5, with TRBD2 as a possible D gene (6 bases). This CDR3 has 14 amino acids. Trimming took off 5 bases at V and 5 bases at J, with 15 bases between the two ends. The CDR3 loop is CASSPRRGTETQYF. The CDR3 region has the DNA TGTGCCAGCAGTCCCAGGAGGGGTACGGAGACCCAGTACTTC.

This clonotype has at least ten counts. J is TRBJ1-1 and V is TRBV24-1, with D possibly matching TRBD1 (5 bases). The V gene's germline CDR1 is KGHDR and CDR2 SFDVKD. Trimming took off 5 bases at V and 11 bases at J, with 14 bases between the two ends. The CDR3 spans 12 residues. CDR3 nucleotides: TGTGCCACCAGTGCATCGGGACGACATGCTTTCTTT. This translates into CATSASGRHAFF.

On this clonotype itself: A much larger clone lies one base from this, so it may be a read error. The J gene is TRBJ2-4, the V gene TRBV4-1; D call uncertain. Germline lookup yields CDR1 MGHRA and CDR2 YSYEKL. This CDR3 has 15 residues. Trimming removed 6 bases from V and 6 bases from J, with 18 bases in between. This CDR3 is CASRPYHQAVNIQYF. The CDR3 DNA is TGCGCCAGCAGGCCCTACCACCAGGCCGTAAACATTCAGTACTTC.

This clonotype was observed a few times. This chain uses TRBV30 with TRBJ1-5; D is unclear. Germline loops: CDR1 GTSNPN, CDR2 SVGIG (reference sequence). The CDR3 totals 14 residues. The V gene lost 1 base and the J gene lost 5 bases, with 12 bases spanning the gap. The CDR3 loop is CAWSGGNGDQPQHF. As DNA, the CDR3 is TGTGCCTGGAGTGGGGGAAACGGGGATCAGCCCCAGCATTTT.

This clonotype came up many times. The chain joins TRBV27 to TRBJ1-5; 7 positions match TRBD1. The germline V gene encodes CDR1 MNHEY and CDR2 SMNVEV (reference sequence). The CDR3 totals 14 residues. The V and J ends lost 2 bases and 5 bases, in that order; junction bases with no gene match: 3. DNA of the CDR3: TGTGCCAGCAGTTTAGGAACAGGGGATCAGCCCCAGCATTTT. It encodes CASSLGTGDQPQHF.

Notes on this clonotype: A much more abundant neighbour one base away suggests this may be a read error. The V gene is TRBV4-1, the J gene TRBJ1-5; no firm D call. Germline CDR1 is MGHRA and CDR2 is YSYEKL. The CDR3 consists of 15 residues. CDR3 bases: TGCGCCAGCAGCCAAGATGTGGCACTTAATCAGCCCCGGCATTTT. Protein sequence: CASSQDVALNQPRHF.

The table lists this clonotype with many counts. CDR3 sequence reads: CASSSSGAGANVLTF. In nucleotides, the CDR3 is TGTGCCAGCAGCTCTAGCGGCGCTGGGGCCAACGTCCTGACTTTC. The V gene is TRBV9, the J gene TRBJ2-6, with 7 bases that match TRBD2. V was clipped by 4 bases and J by 2 bases; unmatched bases: 3. CDR1 and CDR2 (germline): SGDLS, YYNGEE. This CDR3 comprises 15 residues.

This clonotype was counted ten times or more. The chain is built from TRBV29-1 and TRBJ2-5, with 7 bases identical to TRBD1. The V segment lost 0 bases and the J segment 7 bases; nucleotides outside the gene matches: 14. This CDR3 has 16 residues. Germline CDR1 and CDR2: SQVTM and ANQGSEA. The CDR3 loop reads CSVEDLGQQSLATQYF. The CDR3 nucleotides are TGCAGCGTTGAAGATCTGGGACAGCAAAGCCTGGCGACCCAGTACTTC.

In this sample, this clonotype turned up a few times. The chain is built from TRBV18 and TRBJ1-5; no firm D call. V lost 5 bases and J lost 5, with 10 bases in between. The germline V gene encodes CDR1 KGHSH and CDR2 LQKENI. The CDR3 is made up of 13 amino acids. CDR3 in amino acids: CASSSSRDQPQHF. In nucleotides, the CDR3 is TGTGCCAGCTCATCATCCAGAGATCAGCCCCAGCATTTT.

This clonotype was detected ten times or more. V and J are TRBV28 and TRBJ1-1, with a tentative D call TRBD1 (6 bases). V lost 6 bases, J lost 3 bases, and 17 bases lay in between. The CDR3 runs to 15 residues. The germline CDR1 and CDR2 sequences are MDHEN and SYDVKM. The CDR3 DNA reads TGTGCCAGCAGGGGGGCGTGGGGCGAGGACACTGAAGCTTTCTTT. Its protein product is CASRGAWGEDTEAFF. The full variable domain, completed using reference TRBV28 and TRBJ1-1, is DVKVTQSSRYLVKRTGEKVFLECVQDMDHENMFWYRQDPGLGLRLIYFSYDVKMKEKGDIPEGYSVSREKKERFSLILESASTNQTSMYLCASRGAWGEDTEAFFGQGTRLTVV.

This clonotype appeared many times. Written as DNA, the CDR3 is TGTGCCAGCAGTGAACGAGGGTGGAATGGCTACACCTTC. It codes for CASSERGWNGYTF. The chain employs TRBV6-1 and TRBJ1-2; D is unclear. Trimming pared 2 bases from V and 6 bases from J, leaving 10 bases between. Germline CDR1 is MNHNS and CDR2 is SASEGT. CDR3 length: 13 residues.

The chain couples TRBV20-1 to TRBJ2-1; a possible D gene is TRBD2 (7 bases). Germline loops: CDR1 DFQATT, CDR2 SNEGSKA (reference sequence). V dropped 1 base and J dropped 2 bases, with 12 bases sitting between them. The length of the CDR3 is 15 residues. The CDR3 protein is CSARGGGGPYNEQFF. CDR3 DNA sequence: TGCAGTGCTAGAGGGGGGGGGGGCCCCTACAATGAGCAGTTCTTC.